The clone carrying this T cell receptor beta chain has only a few counts. The sample comes from a study of regulatory T cells in long-lasting Graves disease. With iRepertoire HTBI primers and Arm-PCR of CDR3 regions, TCR beta libraries were built. Each CDR3 protein is one row after TCRdb ran MiXCR on the multiplex PCR reads. The repertoire holds roughly 500,000 distinct CDR3 sequences, with roughly 13% as singletons. Sample time point: newly diagnosed GD, antithyroid drugs for less than 3 months. RNA extracted from PBMCs served as the sequencing template. Trimming stripped 4 bases from V and 7 bases from J, with 11 bases between. The CDR3 loop spans 12 amino acids. CDR1 is SGDLS and CDR2 is YYNGEE in the germline V gene. The sample was also linked to a second study, of T cells in Graves' hyperthyroidism and ophthalmopathy. Turning to that study: Patients with uncontrolled infections, other autoimmune diseases, pregnancy or lactation were excluded. Most clonotypes expanded in thyroid above 0.001 were likewise present in blood.

The genes are TRBV9 and TRBJ1-2; D is ambiguous. Sample: peripheral blood mononuclear cells (PBMCs), taken at new diagnosis, from a patient treated with antithyroid drugs. The TCR comes from a man aged 30 to 39 with Graves disease. Here the CDR3 DNA reads TGTGCCAGCAGCCCTCGCACGGGTGGCTACACCTTC. It codes for CASSPRTGGYTF.